This is a list of T cell receptor beta chains from one sample in a study of T cell responses to AZD1222 COVID-19 vaccine. Libraries were prepared by immunoSEQ multiplex PCR; TCRdb keeps only in-frame clonotypes and omits some of them. Of about 120,000 clones in the sample, more than 80% were seen once. The sequencing here drew on peripheral blood, taken on day 0 of AZD1222 vaccination. These receptors all stem from an adult in good health. Each CDR3 is given with its conserved first and last residue.

v_gene	j_gene	CDR3aa
TRBV28	TRBJ1-4	CASRPTVVNEKLFF
TRBV4-3	TRBJ1-1	CASSQEFLWENTEAFF
TRBV6-2/TRBV6-3	TRBJ2-7	CASSLGLGGYEQYF
TRBV29-1	TRBJ1-2	CSVEDRFYGYTF
TRBV7-8	TRBJ2-3	CASSPHSDTQYF
TRBV6-2/TRBV6-3	TRBJ1-1	CASSYSRVRDTEAFF
TRBV4-1	TRBJ2-7	CASSQGLAGGYEQYF
TRBV14	TRBJ2-1	CASSPEQGGGYNEQFF
TRBV18	TRBJ1-4	CASSPQAGPNEKLFF
TRBV2	TRBJ2-2	CASSEVFAQGFDTGELFF
TRBV3-1/TRBV3-2	TRBJ2-7	CASSQRTTGEPYEQYF
TRBV7-3	TRBJ2-2	CASSLSPTGTSLANTGELFF
TRBV5-4	TRBJ2-1	CASSPRTGGNEQFF
TRBV3-1/TRBV3-2	TRBJ1-1	CASSQDAVPGAFF
TRBV28	TRBJ2-1	CASSFRRGRGPYNEQFF
TRBV10-3	TRBJ2-7	CAISSTDSYEQYF
TRBV9	TRBJ1-2	CASSVDNDYGYTF
TRBV15	TRBJ2-7	CATSRVRGSYEQYF
TRBV9	TRBJ2-7	CASSAQGGLFEQYF
TRBV3-1/TRBV3-2	TRBJ2-7	CASSQDDGTRTYEQYF
TRBV6-5	TRBJ2-6	CASKVAGANVLTF
TRBV5-1	TRBJ2-7	CASSLYLAYEQYF
TRBV4-2	TRBJ2-3	CASSQAPRGGTDTQYF
TRBV27	TRBJ2-3	CASARDWLTDTQYF
TRBV27	TRBJ2-7	CASSRLSGPLHEQYF
TRBV7-2	TRBJ2-7	CASSQYRDEQYF
TRBV4-1	TRBJ2-7	CASRQGEQSSYEQYF
TRBV19	TRBJ2-3	CASSETSGTDTQYF
TRBV13	TRBJ2-1	CASSQAGRGGHNEQFF
TRBV9	TRBJ1-1	CASSVAQGGMNTEAFF
TRBV6-2/TRBV6-3	TRBJ1-1	CASSYSYLAAFF
TRBV5-4	TRBJ1-1	CASSSADRFEAFF
TRBV11-2	TRBJ1-1	CASSLGGTGETEAFF
TRBV28	TRBJ1-2	CASRMTGVGYTF
TRBV11-2	TRBJ1-1	CASSLNGAFF
TRBV9	TRBJ1-6	CASSRTPSSYNSPLHF
TRBV6-2/TRBV6-3	TRBJ2-3	CASSYTRQGTRTDTQYF
TRBV6-2/TRBV6-3	TRBJ2-7	CASSQTDRAHEQYF
TRBV6-2/TRBV6-3	TRBJ2-7	CASSYWRRPYEQYF
TRBV7-2	TRBJ1-1	CASSRGLVSGAFF
TRBV27	TRBJ1-1	CASSLSDMGRRSTEAFF
TRBV30	TRBJ1-1	CAYDRVTEAFF
TRBV5-4	TRBJ2-7	CASSSNPLELAGGPYEQYF
TRBV11-3	TRBJ2-1	CASSLALNDNEQFF
TRBV15	TRBJ2-5	CATSRGGQGEETQYF
TRBV9	TRBJ2-7	CASSVGSSGNSGQYF
TRBV11-2	TRBJ2-7	CASSSNRGYHEQYF
TRBV5-5	TRBJ1-1	CASSVLPGQVHANTEAFF
TRBV12-3/TRBV12-4	TRBJ1-2	CASSLYYGYTF
TRBV5-6	TRBJ1-2	CASSLARLAHGYTF
TRBV12-3/TRBV12-4	TRBJ2-7	CASSQGAGYEQYF
TRBV19	TRBJ2-7	CASSTGGVGFEQYF
TRBV27	TRBJ2-2	CASSFGGELFF
TRBV11-2	TRBJ2-7	CASSSFSGPKSHEQYF
TRBV7-2	TRBJ2-7	CASSSQPGLVYEQYF
TRBV19	TRBJ1-2	CASSIGTGGYGYTF
TRBV27	TRBJ2-1	CASTGRNEQFF
TRBV27	TRBJ1-4	CASSLTGSDEKLFF
TRBV27	TRBJ2-7	CASSSVGSSYEQYF
TRBV6-5	TRBJ2-7	CASSRTSTNEQYF